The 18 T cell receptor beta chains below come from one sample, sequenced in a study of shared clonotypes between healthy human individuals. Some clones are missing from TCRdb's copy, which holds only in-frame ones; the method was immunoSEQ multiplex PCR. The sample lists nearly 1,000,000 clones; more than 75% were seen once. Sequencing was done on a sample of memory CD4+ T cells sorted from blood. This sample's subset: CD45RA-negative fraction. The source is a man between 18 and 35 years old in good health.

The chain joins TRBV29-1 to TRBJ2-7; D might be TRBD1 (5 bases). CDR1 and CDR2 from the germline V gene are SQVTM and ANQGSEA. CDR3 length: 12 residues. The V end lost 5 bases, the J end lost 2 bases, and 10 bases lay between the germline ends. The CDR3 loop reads CSVSQGTYEQYF. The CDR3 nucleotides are TGCAGCGTTAGTCAGGGAACCTACGAGCAGTACTTC.

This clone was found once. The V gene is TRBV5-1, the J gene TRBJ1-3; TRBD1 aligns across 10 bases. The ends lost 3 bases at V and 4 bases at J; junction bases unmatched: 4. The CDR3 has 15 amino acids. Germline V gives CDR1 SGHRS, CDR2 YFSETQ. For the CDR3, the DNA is TGCGCCAGCAGCTCGGGACAGGGGAGGGGAAACACCATATATTTT. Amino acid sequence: CASSSGQGRGNTIYF.

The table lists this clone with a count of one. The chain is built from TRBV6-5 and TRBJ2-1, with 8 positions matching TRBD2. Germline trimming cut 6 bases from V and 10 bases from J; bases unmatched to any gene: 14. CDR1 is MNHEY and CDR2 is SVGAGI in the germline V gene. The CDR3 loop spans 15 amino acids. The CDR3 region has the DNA TGTGCCAGCAGAACTAGCGGCCCAGGTGTAAAGGAGCAGTTCTTC. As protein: CASRTSGPGVKEQFF.

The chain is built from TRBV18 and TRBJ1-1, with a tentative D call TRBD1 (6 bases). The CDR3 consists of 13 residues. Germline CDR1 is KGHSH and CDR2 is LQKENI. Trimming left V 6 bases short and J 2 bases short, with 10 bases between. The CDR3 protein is CASSGTQNTEAFF. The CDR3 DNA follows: TGTGCCAGCTCTGGGACACAAAACACTGAAGCTTTCTTT. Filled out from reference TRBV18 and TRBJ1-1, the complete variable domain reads NAGVMQNPRHLVRRRGQEARLRCSPMKGHSHVYWYRQLPEEGLKFMVYLQKENIIDESGMPKERFSAEFPKEGPSILRIQQVVRGDSAAYFCASSGTQNTEAFFGQGTRLTVV.

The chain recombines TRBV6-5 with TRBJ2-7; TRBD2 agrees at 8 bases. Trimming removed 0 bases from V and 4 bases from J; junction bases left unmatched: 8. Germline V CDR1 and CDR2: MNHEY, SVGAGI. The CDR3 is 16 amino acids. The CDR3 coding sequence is TGTGCCAGCAGTTACTCTAGCGGGAAGGCTACGTACGAGCAGTACTTC. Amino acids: CASSYSSGKATYEQYF.

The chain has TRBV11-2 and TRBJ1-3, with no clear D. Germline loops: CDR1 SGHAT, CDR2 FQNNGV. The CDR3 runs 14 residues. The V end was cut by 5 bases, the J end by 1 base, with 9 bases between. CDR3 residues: CASSHPASGNTIYF. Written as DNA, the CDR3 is TGTGCCAGCAGCCACCCAGCATCTGGAAACACCATATATTTT.

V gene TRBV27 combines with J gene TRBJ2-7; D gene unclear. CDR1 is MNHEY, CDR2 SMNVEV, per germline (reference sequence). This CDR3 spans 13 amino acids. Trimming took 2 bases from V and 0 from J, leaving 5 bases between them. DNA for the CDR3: TGTGCCAGCAGTTTAAAACCCTCCTACGAGCAGTACTTC. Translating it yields CASSLKPSYEQYF.

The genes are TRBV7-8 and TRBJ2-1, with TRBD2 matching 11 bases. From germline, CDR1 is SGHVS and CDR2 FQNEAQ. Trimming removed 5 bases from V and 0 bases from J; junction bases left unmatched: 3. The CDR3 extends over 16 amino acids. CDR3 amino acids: CASSRTSGFSYNEQFF. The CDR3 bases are TGTGCCAGCAGCCGGACTAGCGGGTTCTCCTACAATGAGCAGTTCTTC. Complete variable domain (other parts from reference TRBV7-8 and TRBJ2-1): GAGVSQSPRYKVAKRGQDVALRCDPISGHVSLFWYQQALGQGPEFLTYFQNEAQLDKSGLPSDRFFAERPEGSVSTLKIQRTQQEDSAVYLCASSRTSGFSYNEQFFGPGTRLTVL.

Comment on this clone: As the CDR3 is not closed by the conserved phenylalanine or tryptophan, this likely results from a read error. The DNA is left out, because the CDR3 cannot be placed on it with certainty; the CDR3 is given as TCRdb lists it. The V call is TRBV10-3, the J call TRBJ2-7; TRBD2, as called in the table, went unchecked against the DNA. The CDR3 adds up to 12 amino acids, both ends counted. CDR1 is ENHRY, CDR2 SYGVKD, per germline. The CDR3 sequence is CAISGPGGPLQI.

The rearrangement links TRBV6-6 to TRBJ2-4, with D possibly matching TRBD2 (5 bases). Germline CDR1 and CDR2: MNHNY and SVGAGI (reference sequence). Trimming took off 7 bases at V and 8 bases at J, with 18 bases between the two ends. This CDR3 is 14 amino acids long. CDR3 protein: CASKGAGRGDIQYF. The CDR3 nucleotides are TGTGCCAGCAAGGGCGCTGGCCGGGGAGACATTCAGTACTTC.

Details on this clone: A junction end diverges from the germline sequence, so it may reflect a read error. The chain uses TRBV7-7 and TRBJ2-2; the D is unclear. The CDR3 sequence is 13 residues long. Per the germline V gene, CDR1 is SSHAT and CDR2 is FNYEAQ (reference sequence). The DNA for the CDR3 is TGTGCTAGCAGCTTAGACCACACCGGGGAGCTGTTTTTT. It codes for CASSLDHTGELFF. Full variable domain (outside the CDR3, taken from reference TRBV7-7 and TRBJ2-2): GAGVSQSPRYKVTKRGQDVTLRCDPISSHATLYWYQQALGQGPEFLTYFNYEAQPDKSGLPSDRFSAERPEGSISTLTIQRTEQRDSAMYRCASSLDHTGELFFGEGSRLTVL.

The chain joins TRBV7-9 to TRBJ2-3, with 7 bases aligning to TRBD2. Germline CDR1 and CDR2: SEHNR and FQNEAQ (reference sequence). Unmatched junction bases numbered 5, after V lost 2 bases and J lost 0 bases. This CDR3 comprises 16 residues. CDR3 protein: CASSLLGGGSTDTQYF. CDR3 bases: TGTGCCAGCAGCTTACTCGGCGGGGGAAGCACAGATACGCAGTATTTT.

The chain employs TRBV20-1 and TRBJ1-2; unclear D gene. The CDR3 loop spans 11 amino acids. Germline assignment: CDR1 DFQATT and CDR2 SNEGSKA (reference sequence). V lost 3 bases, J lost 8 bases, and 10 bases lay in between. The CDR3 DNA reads TGCAGTGCTAGGGTCCGGAAGGGCTACACCTTC. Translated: CSARVRKGYTF.

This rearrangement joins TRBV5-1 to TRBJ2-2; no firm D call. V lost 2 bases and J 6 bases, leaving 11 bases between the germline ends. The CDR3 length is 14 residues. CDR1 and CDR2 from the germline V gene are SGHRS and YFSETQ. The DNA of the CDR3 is TGCGCCAGCAGCTTAGAACCGCTCCCCGGGGAGCTGTTTTTT. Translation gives CASSLEPLPGELFF.

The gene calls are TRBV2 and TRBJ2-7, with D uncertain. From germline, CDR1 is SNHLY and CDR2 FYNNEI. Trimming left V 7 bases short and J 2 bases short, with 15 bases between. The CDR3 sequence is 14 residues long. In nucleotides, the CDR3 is TGTGCCAGCATCGTGGAGCAGTTCGCCTACGAGCAGTACTTC. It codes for CASIVEQFAYEQYF.

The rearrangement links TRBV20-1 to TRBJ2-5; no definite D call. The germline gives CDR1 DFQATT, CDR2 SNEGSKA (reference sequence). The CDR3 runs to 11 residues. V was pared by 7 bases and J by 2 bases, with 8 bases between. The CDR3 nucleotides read TGCAGTGTGGCGGAGCAAGAGACCCAGTACTTC. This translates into CSVAEQETQYF.

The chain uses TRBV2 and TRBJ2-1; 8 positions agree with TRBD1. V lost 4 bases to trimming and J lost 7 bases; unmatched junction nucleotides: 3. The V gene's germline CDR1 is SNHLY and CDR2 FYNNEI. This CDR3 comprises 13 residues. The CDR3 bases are TGTGCCAGCAGTGGGTGGACAGGGAATGAGCAGTTCTTC. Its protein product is CASSGWTGNEQFF.

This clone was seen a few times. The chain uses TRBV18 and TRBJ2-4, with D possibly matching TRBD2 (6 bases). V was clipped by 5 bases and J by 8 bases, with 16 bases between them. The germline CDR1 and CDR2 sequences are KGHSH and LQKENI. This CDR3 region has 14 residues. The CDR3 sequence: CASSAGTPRDIQYF. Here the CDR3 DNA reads TGTGCCAGCTCAGCCGGGACTCCACGGGACATTCAGTACTTC.